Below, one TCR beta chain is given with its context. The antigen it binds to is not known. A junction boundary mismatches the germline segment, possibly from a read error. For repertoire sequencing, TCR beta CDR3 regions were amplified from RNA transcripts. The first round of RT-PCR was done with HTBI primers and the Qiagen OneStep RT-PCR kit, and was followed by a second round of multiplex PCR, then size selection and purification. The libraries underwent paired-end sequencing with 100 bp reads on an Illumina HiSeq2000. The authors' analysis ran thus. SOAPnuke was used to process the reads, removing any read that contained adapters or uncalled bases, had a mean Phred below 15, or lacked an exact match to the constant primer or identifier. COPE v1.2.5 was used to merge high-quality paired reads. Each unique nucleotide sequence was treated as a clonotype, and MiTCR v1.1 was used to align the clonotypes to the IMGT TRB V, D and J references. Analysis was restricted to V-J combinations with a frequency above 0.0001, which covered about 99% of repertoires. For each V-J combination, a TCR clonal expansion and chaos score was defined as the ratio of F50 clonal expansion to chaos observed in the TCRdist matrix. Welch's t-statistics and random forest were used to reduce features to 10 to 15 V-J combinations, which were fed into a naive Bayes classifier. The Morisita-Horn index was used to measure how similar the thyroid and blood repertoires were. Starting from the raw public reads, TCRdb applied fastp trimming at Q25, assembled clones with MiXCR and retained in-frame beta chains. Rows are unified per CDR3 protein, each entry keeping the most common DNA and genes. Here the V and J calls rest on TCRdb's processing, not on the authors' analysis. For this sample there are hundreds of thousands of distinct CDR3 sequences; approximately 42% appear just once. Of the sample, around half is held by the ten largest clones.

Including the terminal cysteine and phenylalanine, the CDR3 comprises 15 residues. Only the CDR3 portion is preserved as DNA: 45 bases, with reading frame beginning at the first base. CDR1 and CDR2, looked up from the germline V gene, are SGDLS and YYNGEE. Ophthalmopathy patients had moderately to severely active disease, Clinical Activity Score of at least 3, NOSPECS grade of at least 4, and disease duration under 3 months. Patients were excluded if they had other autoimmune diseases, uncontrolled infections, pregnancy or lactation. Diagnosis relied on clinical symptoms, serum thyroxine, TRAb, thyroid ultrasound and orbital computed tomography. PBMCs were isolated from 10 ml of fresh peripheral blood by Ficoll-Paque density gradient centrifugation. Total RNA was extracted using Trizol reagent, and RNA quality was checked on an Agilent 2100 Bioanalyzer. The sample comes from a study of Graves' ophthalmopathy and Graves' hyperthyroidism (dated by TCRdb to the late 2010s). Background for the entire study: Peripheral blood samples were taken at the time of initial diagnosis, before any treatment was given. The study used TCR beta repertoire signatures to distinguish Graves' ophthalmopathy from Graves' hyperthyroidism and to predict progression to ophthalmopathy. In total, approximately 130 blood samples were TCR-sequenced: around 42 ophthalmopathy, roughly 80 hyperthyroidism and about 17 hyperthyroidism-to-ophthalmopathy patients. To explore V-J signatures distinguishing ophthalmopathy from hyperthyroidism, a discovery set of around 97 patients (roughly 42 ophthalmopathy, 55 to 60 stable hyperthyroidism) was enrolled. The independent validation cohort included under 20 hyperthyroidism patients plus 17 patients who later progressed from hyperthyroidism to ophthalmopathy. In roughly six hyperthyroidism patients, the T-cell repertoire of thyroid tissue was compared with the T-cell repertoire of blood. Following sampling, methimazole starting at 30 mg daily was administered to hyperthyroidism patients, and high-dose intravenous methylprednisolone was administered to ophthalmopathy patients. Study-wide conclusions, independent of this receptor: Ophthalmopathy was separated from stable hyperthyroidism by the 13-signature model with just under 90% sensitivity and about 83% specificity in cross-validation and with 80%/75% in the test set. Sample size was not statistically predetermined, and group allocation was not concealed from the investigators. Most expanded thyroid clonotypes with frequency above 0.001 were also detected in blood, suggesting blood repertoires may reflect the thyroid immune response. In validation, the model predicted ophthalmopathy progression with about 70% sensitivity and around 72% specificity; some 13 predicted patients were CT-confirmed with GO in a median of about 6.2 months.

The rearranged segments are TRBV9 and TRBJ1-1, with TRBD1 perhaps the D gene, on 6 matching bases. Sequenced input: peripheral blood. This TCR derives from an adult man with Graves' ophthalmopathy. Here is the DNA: TGTGCCGGCAGCGCTACACAGGGTTTGAACACTGAAGCTTTCTTT. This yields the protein CAGSATQGLNTEAFF. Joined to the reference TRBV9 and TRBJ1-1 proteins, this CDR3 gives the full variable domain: DSGVTQTPKHLITATGQRVTLRCSPRSGDLSVYWYQQSLDQGLQFLIQYYNGEERAKGNILERFSAQQFPDLHSELNLSSLELGDSALYFCAGSATQGLNTEAFFGQGTRLTVV.